This TCR beta chain was found in a study of shared clonotypes between healthy human individuals. Study-wide context: Per donor, CD8 memory used one plate, CD8 naive used two, CD4 memory used three and CD4 naive used three.

The assay used deep level. The sorted-subset replicate PCRs were given around 200 ng DNA, which is tens of thousands of T cell genomes. Sequencing used immunoSEQ multiplex PCR; TCRdb keeps in-frame clones, though not all of them. Altogether 600,000 to 750,000 clones are present, 60% to 80% being singletons, with the ten largest covering around 2%. This CDR3 contains 13 residues. Trimming cost V 1 base and J 2 bases, with 6 bases left between them. Germline CDR1 and CDR2: SGHAT and FQNNGV. This chain uses TRBV11-2 with TRBJ2-7; D call uncertain. Material: memory CD4+ T cells sorted from blood. The sample's subset: CD45RA-negative fraction. This TCR derives from a woman in her twenties or thirties in good health. CDR3 residues: CASSLVTPYEQYF. The CDR3 coding sequence is TGTGCCAGCAGCTTAGTCACTCCCTACGAGCAGTACTTC.